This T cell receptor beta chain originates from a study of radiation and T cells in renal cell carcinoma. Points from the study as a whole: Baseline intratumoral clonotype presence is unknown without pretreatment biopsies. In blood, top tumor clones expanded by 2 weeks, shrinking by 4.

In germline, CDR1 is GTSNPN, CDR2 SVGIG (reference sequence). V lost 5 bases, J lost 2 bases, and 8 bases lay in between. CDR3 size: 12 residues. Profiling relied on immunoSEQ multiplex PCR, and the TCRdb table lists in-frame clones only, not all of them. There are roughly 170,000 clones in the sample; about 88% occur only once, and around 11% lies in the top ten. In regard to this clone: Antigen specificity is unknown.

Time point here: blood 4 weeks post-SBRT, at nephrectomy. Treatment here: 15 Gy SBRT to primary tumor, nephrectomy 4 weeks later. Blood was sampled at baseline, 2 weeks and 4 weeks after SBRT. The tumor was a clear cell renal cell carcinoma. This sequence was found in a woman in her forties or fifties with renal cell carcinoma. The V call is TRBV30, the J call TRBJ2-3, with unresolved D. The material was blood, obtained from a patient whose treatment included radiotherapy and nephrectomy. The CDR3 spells CAWELNTDTQYF. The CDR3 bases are TGTGCCTGGGAGCTTAACACAGATACGCAGTATTTT.